The 27 T cell receptor beta chains below come from one sample, sequenced in a study of blood T cell repertoires in COVID-19. Sequencing was performed with immunoSEQ multiplex PCR; in TCRdb, only in-frame clones are kept and a portion is missing. This sample has about 200,000 clones, with 70% to 90% found just once. Sequencing used PBMCs or T cells enriched from blood (not recorded which). Every receptor here comes from a woman in her forties with acute COVID-19.

The V call is TRBV29-1, the J call TRBJ2-1; perhaps TRBD1 as D (6 bases). Germline lookup yields CDR1 SQVTM and CDR2 ANQGSEA. The V end lost 4 bases, the J end lost 4 bases, and 8 bases lay between the germline ends. CDR3 length: 12 residues. In DNA form, the CDR3 reads TGCAGCGTTGGACAGGTTTACAATGAGCAGTTCTTC. Translated: CSVGQVYNEQFF.

The chain joins TRBV28 to TRBJ2-5; D is perhaps TRBD2 (6 bases). Looked up from germline, CDR1 is MDHEN and CDR2 is SYDVKM. Trimming cost V 8 bases and J 1 base, with 14 bases left between them. The CDR3 runs 14 residues. The CDR3, as DNA: TGTGCCAGCTGGGCCGGGACTCGCCAAGAGACCCAGTACTTC. Translated, it gives CASWAGTRQETQYF.

This clone was picked up a small number of times. The rearrangement links TRBV19 to TRBJ2-2; D is perhaps TRBD2 (6 bases). The CDR3 sequence is 14 residues long. V was cut by 5 bases and J by 1 base, with 8 bases left in between. Germline V gene data show CDR1 as LNHDA and CDR2 as SQIVND (reference sequence). The CDR3 region has the DNA TGTGCCAGTAGTGGGGGGAGGAACACCGGGGAGCTGTTTTTT. Translated, it gives CASSGGRNTGELFF. Based on the CDR3 plus reference TRBV19 and TRBJ2-2, the full variable domain is DGGITQSPKYLFRKEGQNVTLSCEQNLNHDAMYWYRQDPGQGLRLIYYSQIVNDFQKGDIAEGYSVSREKKESFPLTVTSAQKNPTAFYLCASSGGRNTGELFFGEGSRLTVL.

The genes are TRBV7-2 and TRBJ1-6, with a tentative D call TRBD1 (6 bases). The V end lost 5 bases, the J end lost 1 base, and 9 bases lay between the germline ends. The CDR3 runs 15 residues. The germline V gene encodes CDR1 SGHTA and CDR2 FQGNSA. CDR3: CASSPTGSYNSPLHF. CDR3 in DNA: TGTGCCAGCAGCCCAACAGGGTCCTATAATTCACCCCTCCACTTT.

This chain links TRBV6-5 with TRBJ1-1; no clear D gene. This CDR3 comprises 14 residues. Germline V gene lookup returns CDR1 MNHEY and CDR2 SVGAGI. Trimming left V 5 bases short and J 0 bases short, with 10 bases between. The CDR3 DNA sequence: TGTGCCAGCAGTACTACTACTGTGAACACTGAAGCTTTCTTT. Translating it yields CASSTTTVNTEAFF.

The rearrangement uses TRBV2 and TRBJ2-7; the D gene is possibly TRBD1 (5 bases). This CDR3 has 14 residues. V shed 5 bases and J shed 2 bases, with 13 bases lying between them. The germline V gene has CDR1 SNHLY and CDR2 FYNNEI. The CDR3 region has the DNA TGTGCCAGCAGTCAGGGAAGTACCACCTACGAGCAGTACTTC. It translates to CASSQGSTTYEQYF. The entire variable domain, with the rest obtained from reference TRBV2 and TRBJ2-7, is as follows: EPEVTQTPSHQVTQMGQEVILRCVPISNHLYFYWYRQILGQKVEFLVSFYNNEISEKSEIFDDQFSVERPDGSNFTLKIRSTKLEDSAMYFCASSQGSTTYEQYFGPGTRLTVT.

The V gene is TRBV2, the J gene TRBJ1-2; D perhaps matches TRBD1 (6 bases). Deletions cut 5 bases from V and 2 bases from J, with 9 bases between. This CDR3 has 13 residues. Germline V gives CDR1 SNHLY, CDR2 FYNNEI. CDR3 sequence (DNA): TGTGCCAGCAGTTCGGACAGAAACTATGGCTACACCTTC. Protein sequence: CASSSDRNYGYTF.

CDR3 sequence: CASRPRGTGNNQPQHF. The CDR3 DNA reads as TGTGCCAGCAGACCTCGCGGGACAGGGAACAATCAGCCCCAGCATTTT. This chain connects TRBV28 to TRBJ1-5, with 9 bases lining up with TRBD1. Germline V lookup: CDR1 MDHEN, CDR2 SYDVKM. The V and J ends lost 6 bases and 3 bases, in that order; junction bases with no gene match: 9. The CDR3 loop spans 16 amino acids.

The chain recombines TRBV29-1 with TRBJ1-5, with 7 positions matching TRBD1. CDR3 length: 14 residues. Germline CDR1 SQVTM, CDR2 ANQGSEA. V trimming: 6 bases; J trimming: 7 bases; junction bases outside the gene matches: 12. CDR3 residues: CSVSPGGERQPQHF. Here the CDR3 DNA reads TGCAGCGTGTCACCAGGGGGAGAAAGGCAGCCCCAGCATTTT.

This chain uses TRBV29-1 with TRBJ2-7, with 10 bases that match TRBD1. Germline-derived CDR1 and CDR2 are SQVTM and ANQGSEA. CDR3 length: 15 residues. V trimming: 1 base; J trimming: 5 bases; junction bases outside the gene matches: 8. CDR3 region: CSVEGSGTGVDEQYF. The CDR3 DNA is TGCAGCGTTGAAGGATCCGGGACAGGGGTAGACGAGCAGTACTTC.

J is TRBJ2-1 and V is TRBV2; the D gene is possibly TRBD2 (6 bases). The CDR3 covers 16 residues. Germline assignment: CDR1 SNHLY and CDR2 FYNNEI. V shed 6 bases and J shed 8 bases, with 23 bases lying between them. The CDR3 DNA sequence: TGTGCCAGCAGCAGACTAGGATCCCCGCAACAAGATGAGCAGTTCTTC. Amino acids: CASSRLGSPQQDEQFF.

A single count supports this clone. The V and J genes are TRBV2 and TRBJ1-2; tentative D call: TRBD1 (6 bases). V was trimmed by 11 bases and J by 3 bases, leaving 19 bases between them. In germline, CDR1 is SNHLY, CDR2 FYNNEI. This CDR3 comprises 14 residues. This CDR3 is CARETSDRDYGYTF. In DNA form, the CDR3 reads TGTGCCCGAGAAACGTCGGACAGAGACTATGGCTACACCTTC.

This chain uses TRBV6-5 with TRBJ1-1; 7 nucleotides align to TRBD1. Trimming at V came to 1 base and at J to 5 bases, leaving 7 bases not matched to a gene. This CDR3 is built from 15 residues. In germline, CDR1 is MNHEY, CDR2 SVGAGI. The DNA for the CDR3 is TGTGCCAGCAGTTACTACAGGGGATCTGAGACTGAAGCTTTCTTT. This gives the protein CASSYYRGSETEAFF.

J is TRBJ2-1 and V is TRBV28; 14 bases are a match to TRBD2. Germline values: CDR1 MDHEN, CDR2 SYDVKM. The CDR3 has 15 amino acids. With V trimmed by 7 bases and J by 9 bases, 8 bases remained unmatched. Written as DNA, the CDR3 is TGTGCCAGCAACTCAGGGACTAGCGGGAGAGGTGAGCAGTTCTTC. It translates to CASNSGTSGRGEQFF.

This clone was observed once. This rearrangement joins TRBV2 to TRBJ2-4, with 7 bases fitting TRBD1. CDR3 size: 16 residues. From germline, CDR1 is SNHLY and CDR2 FYNNEI. The V and J ends lost 3 bases and 0 bases, in that order; junction bases with no gene match: 5. For the CDR3, the DNA is TGTGCCAGCAGTGACTGGGGACAGCTAGCCAAAAACATTCAGTACTTC. Protein: CASSDWGQLAKNIQYF.

This chain links TRBV6-5 with TRBJ2-1; 8 positions agree with TRBD2. The V gene end was trimmed by 7 bases and the J gene end by 2 bases; junction bases not matched to a gene: 7. Germline lookup yields CDR1 MNHEY and CDR2 SVGAGI. The CDR3 spans 15 residues. The CDR3 is CASKKATSAYNEQFF. The CDR3 DNA sequence: TGTGCCAGCAAAAAGGCGACTAGCGCCTACAATGAGCAGTTCTTC.

The chain joins TRBV4-2 to TRBJ2-2, with TRBD2 identical over 7 bases. This CDR3 comprises 16 residues. Germline V gives CDR1 LGHNA, CDR2 YNFKEQ. J gave up 5 bases and V 2 bases, and 8 bases lay outside the gene matches. Written as DNA, the CDR3 is TGTGCCAGCAGCCAAAGCGCGGGAGTCGGGACCGGGGAGCTGTTTTTT. This sequence encodes CASSQSAGVGTGELFF.

This clone has more than one count but fewer than ten. V usage is TRBV7-3 and J usage is TRBJ2-2, with unresolved D. CDR1 is SGHTA and CDR2 is FQGTGA in the germline V gene. The length of the CDR3 is 17 residues. V shed 6 bases and J shed 0 bases, with 17 bases lying between them. The CDR3 DNA follows: TGTGCCAGCAGTCCACTCCTCTCAGCGACGAACACCGGGGAGCTGTTTTTT. It encodes CASSPLLSATNTGELFF.

This chain links TRBV7-2 with TRBJ2-7; D is perhaps TRBD2 (6 bases). The CDR3 loop spans 14 amino acids. The germline CDR1 and CDR2 sequences are SGHTA and FQGNSA. Trimming took 5 bases from V and 0 from J, leaving 11 bases between them. Written as DNA, the CDR3 is TGTGCCAGCAGCCTTAGCGGAGTCTCCTACGAGCAGTACTTC. This sequence encodes CASSLSGVSYEQYF. The full variable domain, with the rest looked up from reference TRBV7-2 and TRBJ2-7, is GAGVSQSPSNKVTEKGKDVELRCDPISGHTALYWYRQSLGQGLEFLIYFQGNSAPDKSGLPSDRFSAERTGGSVSTLTIQRTQQEDSAVYLCASSLSGVSYEQYFGPGTRLTVT.

The V call is TRBV4-1, the J call TRBJ1-3; D may be TRBD1 (5 bases). CDR1 MGHRA and CDR2 YSYEKL come from the germline V gene. The V gene lost 6 bases and the J gene lost 3 bases, with 21 bases spanning the gap. The CDR3 extends over 17 amino acids. The CDR3 DNA is TGCGCCAGCAGTCCCGACCCAGGGCGGAGTGGTGGAAACACCATATATTTT. Translated: CASSPDPGRSGGNTIYF.

The gene calls are TRBV6-5 and TRBJ2-2, with D perhaps TRBD1 (6 bases). The CDR3 runs to 13 residues. V lost 7 bases and J lost 4, with 10 bases in between. From germline, CDR1 is MNHEY and CDR2 SVGAGI. CDR3 loop: CASTTGITGELFF. The CDR3 DNA reads TGTGCCAGCACAACAGGGATCACCGGGGAGCTGTTTTTT.

V usage is TRBV18 and J usage is TRBJ1-5; D ambiguous. Between the trimmed V and J ends, which lost 2 bases and 3 bases, there was a span of 8 bases. Germline-derived CDR1 and CDR2 are KGHSH and LQKENI. This CDR3 comprises 14 residues. The CDR3 DNA sequence: TGTGCCAGCTCACCAGGGGAGGCCAATCAGCCCCAGCATTTT. Its translation is CASSPGEANQPQHF.

The DNA of the CDR3 is TGTGCCAGCAGCTTAATCGGGACTAGCCACAATGAGCAGTTCTTC. It yields the protein CASSLIGTSHNEQFF. The chain links TRBV7-9 to TRBJ2-1, with 9 bases matching TRBD2. CDR1 and CDR2 from the germline V gene are SEHNR and FQNEAQ (reference sequence). The CDR3 spans 15 residues. V lost 2 bases to trimming and J lost 5 bases; unmatched junction nucleotides: 4.

The CDR3 sequence is CASHIGVGGFTEAFF. The DNA for the CDR3 is TGTGCCAGTCATATCGGGGTCGGCGGATTCACTGAAGCTTTCTTT. The chain joins TRBV19 to TRBJ1-1; D is unresolved. The CDR3 totals 15 residues. The V and J ends lost 8 bases and 4 bases respectively, with 20 bases between them. CDR1 is LNHDA, CDR2 SQIVND, per germline (reference sequence). Full variable domain (remainder filled in from reference TRBV19 and TRBJ1-1): DGGITQSPKYLFRKEGQNVTLSCEQNLNHDAMYWYRQDPGQGLRLIYYSQIVNDFQKGDIAEGYSVSREKKESFPLTVTSAQKNPTAFYLCASHIGVGGFTEAFFGQGTRLTVV.

Only one count was recorded for this clone. DNA for the CDR3: TGCAGCGGGCGAGGCAGCACCGGGGAGCTGTTTTTT. Protein product: CSGRGSTGELFF. The rearrangement links TRBV29-1 to TRBJ2-2; the D is unclear. V was clipped by 7 bases and J by 4 bases, with 10 bases between them. Germline assignment: CDR1 SQVTM and CDR2 ANQGSEA. The CDR3 runs to 12 residues.

In DNA form, the CDR3 reads TGTGCCAGCAGTCTACAGGGACCCGGGACCCAGTACTTC. It encodes CASSLQGPGTQYF. The chain links TRBV27 to TRBJ2-5; D possibly corresponds to TRBD1 (6 bases). The germline gives CDR1 MNHEY, CDR2 SMNVEV (reference sequence). This CDR3 contains 13 residues. Trimming left V 5 bases short and J 7 bases short, with 14 bases between.

This rearrangement joins TRBV30 to TRBJ2-7; tentative D call: TRBD1 (6 bases). The CDR3 is 16 amino acids. CDR1 and CDR2 from the germline V gene are GTSNPN and SVGIG (reference sequence). Trimming shortened V by 2 bases and J by 3 bases, and 20 bases separated the two germline ends. CDR3 region: CAWSSFRDMTLYEQYF. The CDR3 DNA is TGTGCCTGGAGTTCATTCCGGGACATGACCCTCTACGAGCAGTACTTC.